This TCR beta chain derives from a study of cytomegalovirus exposure and HLA in healthy donors. Looking at the study overall: Of all 400 or so donors who were genotyped, roughly 81% belonged to the Caucasian-associated ancestry cluster. Whole-study results and caveats: When analyzed later, the rates of TCR association showed variation by HLA locus, with DRB1 the most and HLA-C the fewest. 87-base-pair reads could not separate some V segments, including TRBV6-2 and TRBV6-3. Links to common viral pathogens appeared, in a later analysis, for several of the most significant clusters.

In germline, CDR1 is ENHRY, CDR2 SYGVKD. The ends were cut back, 3 bases at V and 0 bases at J, with 12 bases in the middle. The CDR3 has 16 residues. The PCR was carried out with 60 Vbeta primers and 13 Jbeta primers. The data were produced by immunoSEQ multiplex PCR, yet TCRdb's version contains in-frame clones alone and is incomplete. The sample gives about 130,000 clones, 79% of which show up once; about 7% is in the top ten. As to this clone: Its antigen is not known.

Sequenced: PBMCs. The receptor's source is a man aged 40-49 years in good health and CMV-seropositive. This chain uses TRBV10-3 with TRBJ1-3; D is undetermined. This chain's CDR3 is CAISDTLRGSGNTIYF. Written as DNA, the CDR3 is TGTGCCATCAGTGATACCCTTCGGGGCTCTGGAAACACCATATATTTT.